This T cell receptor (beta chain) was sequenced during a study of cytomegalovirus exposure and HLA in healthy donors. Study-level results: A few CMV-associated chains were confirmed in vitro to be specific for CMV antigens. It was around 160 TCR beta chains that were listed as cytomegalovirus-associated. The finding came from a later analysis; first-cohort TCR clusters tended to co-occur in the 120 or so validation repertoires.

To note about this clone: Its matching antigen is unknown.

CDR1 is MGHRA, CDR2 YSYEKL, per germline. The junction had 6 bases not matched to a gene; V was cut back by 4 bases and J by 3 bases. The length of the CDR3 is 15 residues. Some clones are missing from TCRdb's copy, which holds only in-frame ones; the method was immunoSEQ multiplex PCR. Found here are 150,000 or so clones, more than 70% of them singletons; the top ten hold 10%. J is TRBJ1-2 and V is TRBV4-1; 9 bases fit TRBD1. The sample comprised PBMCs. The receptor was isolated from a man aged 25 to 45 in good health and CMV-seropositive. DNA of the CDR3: TGCGCCAGCAGCCCCCGACAGGGGGTCGACTATGGCTACACCTTC. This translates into CASSPRQGVDYGYTF.